The 3 T cell receptor beta chains below come from one sample, sequenced in a study of blood T cell repertoires in COVID-19. The data were produced by immunoSEQ multiplex PCR, yet TCRdb's version contains in-frame clones alone and is incomplete. Of over 100,000 clones in the sample, around nine tenths are singletons; the top ten hold roughly 6%. The specimen was peripheral blood. These receptors were obtained from a human donor in a cohort sampled during active COVID-19.

V and J are TRBV7-3 and TRBJ1-2, with TRBD1 matching 8 bases. There are 18 residues in the CDR3. J was trimmed by 5 bases and V by 0 bases; bases with no gene match: 14. Germline V gene data show CDR1 as SGHTA and CDR2 as FQGTGA. The CDR3 sequence is CASSLTYVPTGAPYGYTF. In DNA form, the CDR3 reads TGTGCCAGCAGCTTAACGTACGTCCCGACAGGGGCACCATATGGCTACACCTTC.

J is TRBJ1-3 and V is TRBV4-2, with D possibly being TRBD1 (5 bases). Germline V lookup: CDR1 LGHNA, CDR2 YNFKEQ. CDR3 length equals 15 residues. Trimming took 3 bases from V and 7 from J, leaving 16 bases between them. CDR3 sequence: CASSQRGLGINTIYF. DNA for the CDR3: TGTGCCAGCAGCCAGCGGGGACTGGGCATTAACACCATATATTTT.

The V and J genes are TRBV18 and TRBJ2-3; no clear D. Trimming took 2 bases from V and 6 from J, leaving 12 bases between them. This CDR3 has 14 residues. Germline V lookup: CDR1 KGHSH, CDR2 LQKENI. The CDR3 sequence is CASSPTFRADTQYF. In DNA, the CDR3 is TGTGCCAGCTCACCAACTTTTCGAGCGGATACGCAGTATTTT.